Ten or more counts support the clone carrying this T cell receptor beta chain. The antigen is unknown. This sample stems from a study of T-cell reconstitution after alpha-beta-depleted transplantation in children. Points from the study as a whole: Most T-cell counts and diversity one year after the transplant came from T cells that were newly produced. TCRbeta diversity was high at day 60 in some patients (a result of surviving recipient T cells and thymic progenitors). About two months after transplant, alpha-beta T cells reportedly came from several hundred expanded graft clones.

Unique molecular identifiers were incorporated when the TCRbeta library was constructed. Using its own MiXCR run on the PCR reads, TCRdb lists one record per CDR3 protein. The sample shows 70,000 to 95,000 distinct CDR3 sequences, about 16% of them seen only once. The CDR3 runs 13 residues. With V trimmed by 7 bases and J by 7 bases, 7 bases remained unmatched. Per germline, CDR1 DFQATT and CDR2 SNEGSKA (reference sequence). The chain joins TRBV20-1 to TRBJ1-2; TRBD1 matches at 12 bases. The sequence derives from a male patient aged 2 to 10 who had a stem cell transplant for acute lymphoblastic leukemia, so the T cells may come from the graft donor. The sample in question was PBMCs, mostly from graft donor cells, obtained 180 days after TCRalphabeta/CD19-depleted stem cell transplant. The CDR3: CSVEGQGAGGYTF. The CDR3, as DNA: TGCAGTGTTGAGGGACAGGGGGCGGGTGGCTACACCTTC.